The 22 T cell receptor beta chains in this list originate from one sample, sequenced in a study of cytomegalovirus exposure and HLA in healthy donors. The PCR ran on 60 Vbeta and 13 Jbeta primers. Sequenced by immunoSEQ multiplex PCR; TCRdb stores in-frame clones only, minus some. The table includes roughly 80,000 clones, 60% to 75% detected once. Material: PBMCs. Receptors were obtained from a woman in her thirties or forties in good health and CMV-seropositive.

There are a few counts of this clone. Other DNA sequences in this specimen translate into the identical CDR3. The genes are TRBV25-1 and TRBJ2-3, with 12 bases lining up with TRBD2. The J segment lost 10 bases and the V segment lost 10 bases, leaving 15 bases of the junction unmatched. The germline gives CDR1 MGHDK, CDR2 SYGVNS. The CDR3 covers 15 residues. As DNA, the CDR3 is TGTGCCATCATCCTCAAACTAGCGGGAGGTTGGTCGCAGTATTTT. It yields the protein CAIILKLAGGWSQYF.

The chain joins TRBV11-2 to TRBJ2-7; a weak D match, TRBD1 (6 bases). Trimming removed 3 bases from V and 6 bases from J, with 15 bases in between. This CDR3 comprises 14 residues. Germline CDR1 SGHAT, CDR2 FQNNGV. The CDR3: CASSLTGVTAEQYF. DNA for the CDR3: TGTGCCAGCAGCTTGACAGGTGTAACAGCCGAGCAGTACTTC.

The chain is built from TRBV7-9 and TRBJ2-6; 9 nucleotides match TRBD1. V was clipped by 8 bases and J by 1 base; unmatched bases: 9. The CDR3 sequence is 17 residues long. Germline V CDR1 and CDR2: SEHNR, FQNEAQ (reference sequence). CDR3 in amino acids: CASPGTGTGSGANVLTF. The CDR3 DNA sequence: TGTGCCAGCCCCGGGACAGGGACGGGGTCTGGGGCCAACGTCCTGACTTTC.

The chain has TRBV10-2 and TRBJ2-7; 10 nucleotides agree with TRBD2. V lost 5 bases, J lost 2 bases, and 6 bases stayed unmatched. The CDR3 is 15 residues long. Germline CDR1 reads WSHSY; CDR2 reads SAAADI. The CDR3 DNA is TGCGCCAGCAGTCGGATAGCGGGAGGTACCTACGAGCAGTACTTC. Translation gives CASSRIAGGTYEQYF.

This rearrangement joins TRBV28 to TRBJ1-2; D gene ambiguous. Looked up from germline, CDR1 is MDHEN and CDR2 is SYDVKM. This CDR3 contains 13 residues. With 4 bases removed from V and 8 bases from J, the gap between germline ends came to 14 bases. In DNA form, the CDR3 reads TGTGCCAGCAGTTGGCGGCTGAGAGGCGGCTACACCTTC. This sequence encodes CASSWRLRGGYTF.

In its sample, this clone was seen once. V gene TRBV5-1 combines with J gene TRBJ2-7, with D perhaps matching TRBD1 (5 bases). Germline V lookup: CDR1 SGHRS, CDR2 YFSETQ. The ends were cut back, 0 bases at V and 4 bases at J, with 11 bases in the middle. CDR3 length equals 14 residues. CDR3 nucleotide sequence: TGCGCCAGCAGCTTGGACGGCAGGGATTACGAGCAGTACTTC. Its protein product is CASSLDGRDYEQYF.

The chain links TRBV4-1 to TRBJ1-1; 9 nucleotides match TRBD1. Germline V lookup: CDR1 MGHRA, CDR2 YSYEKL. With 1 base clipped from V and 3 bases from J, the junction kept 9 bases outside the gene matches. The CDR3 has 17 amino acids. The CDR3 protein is CASSQGDRVHRDTEAFF. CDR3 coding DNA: TGCGCCAGCAGCCAAGGGGACAGGGTCCATCGAGACACTGAAGCTTTCTTT.

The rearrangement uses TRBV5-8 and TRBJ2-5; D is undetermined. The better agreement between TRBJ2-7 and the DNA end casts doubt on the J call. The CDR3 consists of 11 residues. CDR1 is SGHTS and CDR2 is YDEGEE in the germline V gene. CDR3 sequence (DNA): TGTGCCAGCAGCCCCCGCTACGAGCAGTACTTC. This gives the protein CASSPRYEQYF.

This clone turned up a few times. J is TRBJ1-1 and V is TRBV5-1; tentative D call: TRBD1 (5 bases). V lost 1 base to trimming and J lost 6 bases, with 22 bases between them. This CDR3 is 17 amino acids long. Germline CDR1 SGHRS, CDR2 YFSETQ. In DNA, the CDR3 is TGCGCCAGCAGCTTGTCGTATCAGGGAACTCGACTCTCTGAAGCTTTCTTT. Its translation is CASSLSYQGTRLSEAFF.

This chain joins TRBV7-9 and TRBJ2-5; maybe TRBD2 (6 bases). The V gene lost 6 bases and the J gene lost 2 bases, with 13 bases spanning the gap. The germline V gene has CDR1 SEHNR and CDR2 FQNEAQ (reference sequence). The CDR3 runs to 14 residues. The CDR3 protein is CASSKTRGQETQYF. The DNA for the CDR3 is TGTGCCAGCAGTAAGACTAGGGGTCAAGAGACCCAGTACTTC.

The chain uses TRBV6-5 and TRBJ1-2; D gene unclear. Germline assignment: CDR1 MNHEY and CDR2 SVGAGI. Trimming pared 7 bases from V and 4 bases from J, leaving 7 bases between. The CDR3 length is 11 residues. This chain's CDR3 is CASTSGYGYTF. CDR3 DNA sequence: TGTGCCAGCACCTCCGGCTATGGCTACACCTTC.

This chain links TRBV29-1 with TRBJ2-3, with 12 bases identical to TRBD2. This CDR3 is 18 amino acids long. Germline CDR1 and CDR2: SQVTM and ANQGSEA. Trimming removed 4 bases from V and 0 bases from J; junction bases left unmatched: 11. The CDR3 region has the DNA TGCAGCGTTGTTCGGTTGACTAGCGGGGGTCCTAGCACAGATACGCAGTATTTT. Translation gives CSVVRLTSGGPSTDTQYF.

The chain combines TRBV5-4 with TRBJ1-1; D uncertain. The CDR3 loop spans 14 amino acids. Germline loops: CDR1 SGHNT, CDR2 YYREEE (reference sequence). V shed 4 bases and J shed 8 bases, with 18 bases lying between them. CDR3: CASSGGISAQEAFF. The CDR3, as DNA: TGTGCCAGCAGCGGAGGAATCTCCGCTCAAGAAGCTTTCTTT.

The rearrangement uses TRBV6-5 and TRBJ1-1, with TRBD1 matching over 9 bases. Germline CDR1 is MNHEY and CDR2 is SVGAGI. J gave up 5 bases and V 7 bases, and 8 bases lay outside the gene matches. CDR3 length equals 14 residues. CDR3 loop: CASILGQGGTEAFF. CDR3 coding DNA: TGTGCCAGCATCCTGGGACAGGGAGGGACTGAAGCTTTCTTT.

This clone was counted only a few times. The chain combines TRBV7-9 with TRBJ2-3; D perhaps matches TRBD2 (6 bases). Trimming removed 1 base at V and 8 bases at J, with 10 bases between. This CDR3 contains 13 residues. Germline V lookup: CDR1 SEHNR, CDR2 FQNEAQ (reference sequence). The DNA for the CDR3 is TGTGCCAGCAGCTTAGGGGAGGCAGGTACGCAGTATTTT. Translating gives CASSLGEAGTQYF.

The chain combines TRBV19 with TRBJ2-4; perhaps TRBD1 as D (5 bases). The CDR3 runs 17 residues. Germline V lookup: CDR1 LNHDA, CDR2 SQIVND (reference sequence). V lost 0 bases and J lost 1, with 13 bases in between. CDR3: CASSIDPPGMAKNIQYF. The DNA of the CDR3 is TGTGCCAGTAGTATAGATCCCCCAGGGATGGCCAAAAACATTCAGTACTTC.

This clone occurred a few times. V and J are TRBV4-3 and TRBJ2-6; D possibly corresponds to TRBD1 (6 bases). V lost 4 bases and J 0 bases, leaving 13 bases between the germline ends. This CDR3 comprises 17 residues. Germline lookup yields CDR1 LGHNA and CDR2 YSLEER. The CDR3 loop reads CASSPSRTASGANVLTF. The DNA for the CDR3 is TGCGCCAGCAGCCCCTCCAGGACAGCCTCTGGGGCCAACGTCCTGACTTTC.

The CDR3 sequence is CSALGEGGANVLTF. The CDR3 nucleotides are TGCAGCGCGTTGGGAGAAGGTGGGGCCAACGTCCTGACTTTC. The chain recombines TRBV29-1 with TRBJ2-6; a possible D gene is TRBD2 (5 bases). This CDR3 has 14 amino acids. Germline V gene lookup returns CDR1 SQVTM and CDR2 ANQGSEA. V lost 7 bases and J 3 bases, leaving 13 bases between the germline ends.

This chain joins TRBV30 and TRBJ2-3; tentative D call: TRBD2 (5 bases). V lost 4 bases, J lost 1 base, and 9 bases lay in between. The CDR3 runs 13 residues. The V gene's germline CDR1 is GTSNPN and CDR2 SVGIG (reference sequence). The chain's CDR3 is CAWTPDCTDTQYF. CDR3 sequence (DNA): TGTGCCTGGACCCCGGACTGCACAGATACGCAGTATTTT.

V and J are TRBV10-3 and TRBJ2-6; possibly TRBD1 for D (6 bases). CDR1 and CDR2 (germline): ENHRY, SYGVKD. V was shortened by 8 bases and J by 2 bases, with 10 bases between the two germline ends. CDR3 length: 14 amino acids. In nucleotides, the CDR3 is TGTGCCATCCGGCCAGGGGCTGGGGCCAACGTCCTGACTTTC. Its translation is CAIRPGAGANVLTF.

CDR3 sequence reads: CASSQDRSGGWGYTF. The DNA of the CDR3 is TGCGCCAGCAGCCAAGACCGATCCGGGGGGTGGGGCTACACCTTC. The V gene is TRBV4-3, the J gene TRBJ1-2; TRBD1 is a possible D gene (5 bases). This CDR3 has 15 residues. CDR1 and CDR2 (germline): LGHNA, YSLEER. V lost 0 bases and J 8 bases, leaving 16 bases between the germline ends.

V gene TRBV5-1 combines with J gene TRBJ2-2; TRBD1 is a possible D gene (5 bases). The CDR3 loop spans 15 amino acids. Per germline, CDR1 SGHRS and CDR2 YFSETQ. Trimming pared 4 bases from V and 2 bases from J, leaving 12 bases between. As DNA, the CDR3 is TGCGCCAGCAGCAGGACAACGCTTAACACCGGGGAGCTGTTTTTT. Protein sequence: CASSRTTLNTGELFF.